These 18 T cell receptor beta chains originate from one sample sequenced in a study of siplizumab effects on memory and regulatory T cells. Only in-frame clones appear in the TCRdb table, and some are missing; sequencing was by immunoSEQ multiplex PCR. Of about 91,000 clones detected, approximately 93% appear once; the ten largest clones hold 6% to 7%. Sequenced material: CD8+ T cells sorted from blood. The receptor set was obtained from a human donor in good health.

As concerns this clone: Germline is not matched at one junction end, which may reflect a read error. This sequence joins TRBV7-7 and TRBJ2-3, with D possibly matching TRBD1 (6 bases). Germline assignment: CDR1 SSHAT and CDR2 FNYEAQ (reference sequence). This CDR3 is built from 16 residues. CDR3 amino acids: CASSPGQIASTDTQYF. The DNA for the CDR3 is TGTGCTAGCAGCCCGGGACAAATCGCTAGCACAGATACGCAGTATTTT.

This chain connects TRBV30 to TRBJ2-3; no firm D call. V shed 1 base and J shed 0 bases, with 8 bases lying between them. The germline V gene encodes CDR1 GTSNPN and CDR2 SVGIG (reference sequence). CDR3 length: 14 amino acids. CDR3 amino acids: CAWSGLTSTDTQYF. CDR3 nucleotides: TGTGCCTGGAGTGGACTTACTAGCACAGATACGCAGTATTTT.

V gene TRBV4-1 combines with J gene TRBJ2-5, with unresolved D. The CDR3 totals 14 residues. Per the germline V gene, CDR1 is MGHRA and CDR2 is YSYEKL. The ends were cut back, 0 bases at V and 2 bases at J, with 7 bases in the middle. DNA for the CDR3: TGCGCCAGCAGCCAAGATCTTGGGCAAGAGACCCAGTACTTC. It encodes CASSQDLGQETQYF.

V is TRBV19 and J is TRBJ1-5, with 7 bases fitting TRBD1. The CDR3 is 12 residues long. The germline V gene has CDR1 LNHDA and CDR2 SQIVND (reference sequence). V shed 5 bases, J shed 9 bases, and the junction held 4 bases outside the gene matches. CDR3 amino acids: CASSHRGRPQHF. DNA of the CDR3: TGTGCCAGTAGTCACAGGGGAAGGCCCCAGCATTTT.

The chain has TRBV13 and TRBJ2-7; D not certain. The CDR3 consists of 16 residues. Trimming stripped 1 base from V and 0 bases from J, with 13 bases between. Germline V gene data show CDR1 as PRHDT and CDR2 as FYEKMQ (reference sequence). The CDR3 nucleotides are TGTGCCAGCAGCTTAGTTTTGGCAGGTCCCTCCTACGAGCAGTACTTC. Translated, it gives CASSLVLAGPSYEQYF.

CDR3: CASSIGTGGMNTEAFF. The DNA for the CDR3 is TGCGCCAGCAGCATAGGGACAGGGGGGATGAACACTGAAGCTTTCTTT. The chain couples TRBV5-1 to TRBJ1-1, with 11 bases lining up with TRBD1. J was trimmed by 0 bases and V by 4 bases; bases with no gene match: 5. The germline gives CDR1 SGHRS, CDR2 YFSETQ. This CDR3 region has 16 residues.

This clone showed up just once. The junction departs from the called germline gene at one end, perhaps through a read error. The CDR3 region is CASSEEGWNEQFF. In DNA form, the CDR3 reads TGCGCCAGCAGCGAAGAGGGGTGGAATGAGCAGTTCTTC. The chain has TRBV4-3 and TRBJ2-1; either TRBD1 or TRBD2 may fit D (5 bases each). The CDR3 loop spans 13 amino acids. Germline V gene sequence: CDR1 LGHNA, CDR2 YSLEER.

The CDR3 spells CASSEAWSSEAFF. The CDR3 bases are TGTGCCAGCAGTGAAGCGTGGAGCTCTGAAGCTTTCTTT. The chain carries TRBV6-1 and TRBJ1-1, with D hard to call. Per the germline V gene, CDR1 is MNHNS and CDR2 is SASEGT. The CDR3 spans 13 residues. V was clipped by 0 bases and J by 6 bases, with 8 bases between them.

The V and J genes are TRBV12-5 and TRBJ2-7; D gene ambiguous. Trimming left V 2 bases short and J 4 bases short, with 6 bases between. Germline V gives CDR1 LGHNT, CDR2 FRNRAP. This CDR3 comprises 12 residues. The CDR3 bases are TGTGCTAGTGGTTTGAGTAGTTACGAGCAGTACTTC. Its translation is CASGLSSYEQYF.

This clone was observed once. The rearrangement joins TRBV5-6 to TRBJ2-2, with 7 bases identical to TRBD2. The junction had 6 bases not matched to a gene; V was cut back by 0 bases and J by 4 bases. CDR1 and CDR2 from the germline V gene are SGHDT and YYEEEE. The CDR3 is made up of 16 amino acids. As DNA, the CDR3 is TGTGCCAGCAGCTTGGTAGCGGGTTTTCGCACCGGGGAGCTGTTTTTT. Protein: CASSLVAGFRTGELFF. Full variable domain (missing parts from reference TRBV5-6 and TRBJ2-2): DAGVTQSPTHLIKTRGQQVTLRCSPKSGHDTVSWYQQALGQGPQFIFQYYEEEERQRGNFPDRFSGHQFPNYSSELNVNALLLGDSALYLCASSLVAGFRTGELFFGEGSRLTVL.

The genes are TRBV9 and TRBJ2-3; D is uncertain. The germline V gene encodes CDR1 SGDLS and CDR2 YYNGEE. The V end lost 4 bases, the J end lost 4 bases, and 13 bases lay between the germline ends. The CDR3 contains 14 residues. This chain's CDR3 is CASSPSKNPDTQYF. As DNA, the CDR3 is TGTGCCAGCAGCCCGTCCAAGAACCCAGATACGCAGTATTTT.

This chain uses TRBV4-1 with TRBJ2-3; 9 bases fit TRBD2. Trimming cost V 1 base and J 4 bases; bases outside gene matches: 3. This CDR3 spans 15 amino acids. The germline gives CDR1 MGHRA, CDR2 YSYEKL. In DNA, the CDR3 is TGCGCCAGCAGCCAAGGCGGGGGGGCCCCAGATACGCAGTATTTT. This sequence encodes CASSQGGGAPDTQYF.

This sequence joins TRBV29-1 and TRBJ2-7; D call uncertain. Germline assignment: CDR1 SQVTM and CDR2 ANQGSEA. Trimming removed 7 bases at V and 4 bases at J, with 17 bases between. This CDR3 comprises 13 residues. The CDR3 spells CSAAGPIGYEQYF. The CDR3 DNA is TGCAGCGCAGCCGGACCGATTGGGTACGAGCAGTACTTC.

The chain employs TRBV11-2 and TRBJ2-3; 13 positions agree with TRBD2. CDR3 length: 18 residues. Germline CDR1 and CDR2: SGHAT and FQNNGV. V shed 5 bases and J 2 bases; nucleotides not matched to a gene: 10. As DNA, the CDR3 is TGTGCCAGCAGCGGGGGACTAGCGGGGCGCCTTTCCACAGATACGCAGTATTTT. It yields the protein CASSGGLAGRLSTDTQYF.

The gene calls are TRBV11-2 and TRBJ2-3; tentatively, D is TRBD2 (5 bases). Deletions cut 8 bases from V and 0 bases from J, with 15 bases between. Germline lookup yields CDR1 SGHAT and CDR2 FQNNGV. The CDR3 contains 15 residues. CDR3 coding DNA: TGTGCCAGCCTCGTGGCCAGCGGAAGCACAGATACGCAGTATTTT. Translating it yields CASLVASGSTDTQYF.

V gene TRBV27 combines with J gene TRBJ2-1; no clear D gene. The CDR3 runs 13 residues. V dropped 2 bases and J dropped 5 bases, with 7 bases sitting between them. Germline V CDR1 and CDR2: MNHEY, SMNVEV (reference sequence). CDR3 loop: CASSLGSNNEQFF. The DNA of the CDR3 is TGTGCCAGCAGTTTAGGTTCTAACAATGAGCAGTTCTTC.

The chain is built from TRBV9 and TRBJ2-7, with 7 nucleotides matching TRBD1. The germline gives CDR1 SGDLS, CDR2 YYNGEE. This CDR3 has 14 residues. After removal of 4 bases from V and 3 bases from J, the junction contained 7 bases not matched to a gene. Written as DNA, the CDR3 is TGTGCCAGCAGCCCTCGGGACAGCGGCTACGAGCAGTACTTC. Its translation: CASSPRDSGYEQYF.

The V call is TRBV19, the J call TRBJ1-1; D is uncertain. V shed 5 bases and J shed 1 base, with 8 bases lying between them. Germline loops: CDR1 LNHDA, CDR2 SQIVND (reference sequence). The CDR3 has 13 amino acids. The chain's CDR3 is CASSGKENTEAFF. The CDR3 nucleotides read TGTGCCAGTAGTGGAAAAGAGAACACTGAAGCTTTCTTT.